Shown below are 19 T cell receptor beta chains from a single sample sequenced in a study of blood T cell repertoires in COVID-19. Repertoires were generated with immunoSEQ multiplex PCR, while TCRdb's copy carries only in-frame clones and drops some. The table shows 200,000 to 300,000 clones, with 86% occurring only once. The sequenced sample consisted of peripheral blood. The source of these receptors is a man aged 40-55 years who had recovered from COVID-19.

V and J are TRBV19 and TRBJ2-7; 8 positions match TRBD2. The junction had 11 bases not matched to a gene; V was cut back by 6 bases and J by 7 bases. Germline assignment: CDR1 LNHDA and CDR2 SQIVND (reference sequence). The CDR3 has 14 residues. The DNA for the CDR3 is TGTGCCAGTAGCCGGGGGGGGAACGGTTTGGAGCAGTACTTC. It specifies CASSRGGNGLEQYF. Full variable domain (missing parts from reference TRBV19 and TRBJ2-7): DGGITQSPKYLFRKEGQNVTLSCEQNLNHDAMYWYRQDPGQGLRLIYYSQIVNDFQKGDIAEGYSVSREKKESFPLTVTSAQKNPTAFYLCASSRGGNGLEQYFGPGTRLTVT.

The gene calls are TRBV27 and TRBJ2-3; the D is unclear. There are 13 residues in the CDR3. Germline V gene data show CDR1 as MNHEY and CDR2 as SMNVEV (reference sequence). Trimming removed 1 base at V and 2 bases at J, with 4 bases between. The CDR3 reads CASSLFNTDTQYF. DNA of the CDR3: TGTGCCAGCAGTTTATTTAACACAGATACGCAGTATTTT.

This clone occurred a few times. This sequence joins TRBV6-2 or TRBV6-3 and TRBJ2-3; no clear D. CDR1 and CDR2 from the germline V gene are MNHEY and SVGEGT. The CDR3 covers 13 residues. Between the trimmed V and J ends, which lost 4 bases and 7 bases, there was a span of 12 bases. This CDR3 is CASSSPRVYTQYF. In nucleotides, the CDR3 is TGTGCCAGCAGTTCCCCTAGAGTTTATACGCAGTATTTT.

The chain combines TRBV2 with TRBJ1-5, with D unresolved. Trimming removed 8 bases at V and 4 bases at J, with 15 bases between. Germline loops: CDR1 SNHLY, CDR2 FYNNEI. The CDR3 contains 14 residues. The chain's CDR3 is CASASLYPNQPQHF. CDR3 nucleotide sequence: TGTGCCAGCGCTAGTTTATATCCGAATCAGCCCCAGCATTTT.

The chain combines TRBV7-9 with TRBJ2-5, with D possibly TRBD1 on 6 matching bases. The germline gives CDR1 SEHNR, CDR2 FQNEAQ (reference sequence). The CDR3 runs to 14 residues. V lost 5 bases, J lost 5 bases, and 15 bases lay in between. The CDR3 bases are TGTGCCAGCAGCCCCACCTTCAGGGGTGAGACCCAGTACTTC. This sequence encodes CASSPTFRGETQYF. Based on the CDR3 plus reference TRBV7-9 and TRBJ2-5, the full variable domain is DTGVSQNPRHKITKRGQNVTFRCDPISEHNRLYWYRQTLGQGPEFLTYFQNEAQLEKSRLLSDRFSAERPKGSFSTLEIQRTEQGDSAMYLCASSPTFRGETQYFGPGTRLLVL.

This sequence joins TRBV19 and TRBJ2-3; 9 bases are shared with TRBD2. The length of the CDR3 is 17 residues. The ends lost 1 base at V and 6 bases at J; junction bases unmatched: 11. In germline, CDR1 is LNHDA, CDR2 SQIVND (reference sequence). CDR3 DNA sequence: TGTGCCAGTAGTATAGGGGCGGGAGGGGATCTTCGGGATACGCAGTATTTT. Translated: CASSIGAGGDLRDTQYF. The entire variable domain, with the rest obtained from reference TRBV19 and TRBJ2-3, is as follows: DGGITQSPKYLFRKEGQNVTLSCEQNLNHDAMYWYRQDPGQGLRLIYYSQIVNDFQKGDIAEGYSVSREKKESFPLTVTSAQKNPTAFYLCASSIGAGGDLRDTQYFGPGTRLTVL.

This clone was seen just once. The chain couples TRBV6-5 to TRBJ1-3, with 8 bases that match TRBD1. CDR1 is MNHEY, CDR2 SVGAGI, per germline. V shed 2 bases, J shed 1 base, and the junction held 4 bases outside the gene matches. This CDR3 spans 16 amino acids. The chain's CDR3 is CASSYPGGKSGNTIYF. The CDR3 DNA sequence: TGTGCCAGCAGTTACCCAGGGGGCAAATCTGGAAACACCATATATTTT.

This rearrangement joins TRBV11-2 to TRBJ2-5, with 9 bases identical to TRBD1. V shed 11 bases and J 5 bases; nucleotides not matched to a gene: 3. The CDR3 runs to 11 residues. Germline CDR1 SGHAT, CDR2 FQNNGV. Written as DNA, the CDR3 is TGTGCCTCCGGACAGGGGGAGACCCAGTACTTC. This translates into CASGQGETQYF.

The J gene is TRBJ2-2, the V gene TRBV19, with a possible D match to TRBD2 (5 bases). Trimming cost V 3 bases and J 1 base, with 9 bases left between them. CDR1 LNHDA and CDR2 SQIVND come from the germline V gene (reference sequence). The CDR3 extends over 15 amino acids. CDR3: CASSMRVGNTGELFF. CDR3 coding DNA: TGTGCCAGTAGTATGCGGGTAGGGAACACCGGGGAGCTGTTTTTT.

V and J are TRBV6-6 and TRBJ2-2; 7 nucleotides agree with TRBD1. Germline V gene sequence: CDR1 MNHNY, CDR2 SVGAGI (reference sequence). The CDR3 is 16 amino acids. V shed 6 bases and J 0 bases; nucleotides not matched to a gene: 7. The CDR3 reads CASSYRGWANTGELFF. The DNA for the CDR3 is TGTGCCAGCAGCTACAGGGGCTGGGCGAACACCGGGGAGCTGTTTTTT.

The chain has TRBV28 and TRBJ1-2, with D tentatively TRBD1 (6 bases). Germline-derived CDR1 and CDR2 are MDHEN and SYDVKM. V dropped 6 bases and J dropped 4 bases, with 18 bases sitting between them. The CDR3 has 15 residues. The CDR3 DNA is TGTGCCAGCAGGGAACCTCAGGGGATTTCCTATGGCTACACCTTC. It yields the protein CASREPQGISYGYTF.

This rearrangement joins TRBV14 to TRBJ2-5; D remains ambiguous. Trimming took 4 bases from V and 5 from J, leaving 14 bases between them. CDR3 length: 14 residues. Germline CDR1 is SGHDN and CDR2 is FVKESK. In nucleotides, the CDR3 is TGTGCCAGCAGCCTGCTCGTACTTCCGGAGACCCAGTACTTC. Encoded protein: CASSLLVLPETQYF.

This chain joins TRBV7-9 and TRBJ1-2, with D possibly being TRBD1 (6 bases). The CDR3 sequence is 15 residues long. Looked up from germline, CDR1 is SEHNR and CDR2 is FQNEAQ (reference sequence). Trimming pared 5 bases from V and 5 bases from J, leaving 18 bases between. The CDR3 reads CASSLDRPSVYGYTF. The CDR3 nucleotides read TGTGCCAGCAGCCTCGACAGGCCATCCGTATATGGCTACACCTTC. The whole variable domain, remainder taken from reference TRBV7-9 and TRBJ1-2, is DTGVSQNPRHKITKRGQNVTFRCDPISEHNRLYWYRQTLGQGPEFLTYFQNEAQLEKSRLLSDRFSAERPKGSFSTLEIQRTEQGDSAMYLCASSLDRPSVYGYTFGSGTRLTVV.

V usage is TRBV6-6 and J usage is TRBJ1-2, with D possibly matching TRBD1 (5 bases). The CDR3 extends over 15 amino acids. Germline V gene lookup returns CDR1 MNHNY and CDR2 SVGAGI (reference sequence). The V end was cut by 6 bases, the J end by 4 bases, with 18 bases between. The CDR3 coding sequence is TGTGCCAGCAGGCTAAGGAGGGGCGAAGGCTATGGCTACACCTTC. Translation: CASRLRRGEGYGYTF.

The chain combines TRBV5-1 with TRBJ1-3, with TRBD1 matching over 8 bases. Germline V CDR1 and CDR2: SGHRS, YFSETQ. J was trimmed by 8 bases and V by 6 bases; bases with no gene match: 10. This CDR3 is built from 14 residues. The CDR3, as DNA: TGCGCCAGCAACCGGGGACAGGCCTGGGACACCATATATTTT. Residues: CASNRGQAWDTIYF.

This clone was counted ten times or more. The rearrangement uses TRBV6-6 and TRBJ1-1; TRBD1 might be the D (5 bases). The CDR3 totals 15 residues. The V end lost 0 bases, the J end lost 4 bases, and 12 bases lay between the germline ends. Per the germline V gene, CDR1 is MNHNY and CDR2 is SVGAGI (reference sequence). The CDR3 loop is CASSYSGGTTTEAFF. CDR3 DNA: TGTGCCAGCAGTTACTCGGGGGGTACGACCACTGAAGCTTTCTTT.

This clone was found once. V and J are TRBV5-1 and TRBJ2-1; D is uncertain. CDR1 is SGHRS, CDR2 YFSETQ, per germline. The CDR3 loop spans 15 amino acids. Between the trimmed V and J ends, which lost 9 bases and 0 bases, there was a span of 16 bases. The CDR3 sequence: CATAPGPRSYNEQFF. In DNA, the CDR3 is TGCGCCACCGCCCCTGGCCCTCGCTCCTACAATGAGCAGTTCTTC.

The chain is built from TRBV19 and TRBJ2-1, with D possibly matching TRBD2 (5 bases). The germline gives CDR1 LNHDA, CDR2 SQIVND (reference sequence). The V end was cut by 7 bases, the J end by 7 bases, with 14 bases between. This CDR3 spans 13 amino acids. The DNA of the CDR3 is TGTGCCAGTACCCGAACTAGAGCTAATGAGCAGTTCTTC. It encodes CASTRTRANEQFF.

Here the CDR3 reads CAWTVPSTDTQYF. The DNA of the CDR3 is TGTGCCTGGACAGTTCCTAGCACAGATACGCAGTATTTT. This chain links TRBV30 with TRBJ2-3; D remains unclear. The CDR3 length is 13 residues. With 4 bases removed from V and 0 bases from J, the gap between germline ends came to 8 bases. Per germline, CDR1 GTSNPN and CDR2 SVGIG (reference sequence).